The source of this T cell receptor beta chain is a study of CD8 T cells in ankylosing spondylitis. Points from the study as a whole: Seemingly characteristic of ankylosing spondylitis blood was a TCR beta motif consisting of under ten highly homologous variants.

TCRdb called the 5' RACE reads again in MiXCR, with one record for every CDR3 protein. The sample consists of under 850,000 distinct CDR3 sequences, roughly 19% of them appearing once. With respect to this clonotype: Antigen: not known.

Between the trimmed V and J ends, which lost 4 bases and 1 base, there was a span of 11 bases. This CDR3 is 14 amino acids long. CDR1 and CDR2 from the germline V gene are SGHRS and YFSETQ. Sequencing was carried out using blood, either unsorted or a sorted T cell fraction (not recorded which). The chain combines TRBV5-1 with TRBJ1-1; perhaps TRBD1 as D (5 bases). This clonotype was sampled from a male donor with ankylosing spondylitis. The CDR3 region is CASSTRAANTEAFF. The CDR3 nucleotides read TGCGCCAGCAGCACCAGGGCGGCGAACACTGAAGCTTTCTTT.